This T cell receptor beta chain derives from a study of post-analysis software for immune sequencing data. Turning to the study itself: As for disease course, relapsing-remitting, secondary progressive and progressive-relapsing multiple sclerosis were all included. Findings of the study overall: Strong co-clustering by F measure linked samples that shared a preparation batch. Patients showed TRBV5-6, TRBV5-1 and TRBV20-1 among five TRBV segments more frequent than in controls.

The germline gives CDR1 SGHVS, CDR2 FQNEAQ. This CDR3 region has 15 residues. TCR beta cDNA libraries included unique molecular identifiers. Yield was about 500,000 cDNA molecules from roughly 1 to 10 million T cells. TCRdb redid the calling of the PCR reads with MiXCR, one entry per CDR3 protein. The sample holds some 800,000 distinct CDR3 sequences, just over 45% seen once. Remarks on this clonotype: Its antigen is unidentified.

Sequencing was done on a sample of blood. J is TRBJ2-5 and V is TRBV7-8; 8 bases match TRBD2. The J call may be in error: the DNA end matches TRBJ2-7 better. The receptor's source is a girl between 10 and 17 years old with multiple sclerosis. CDR3 nucleotide sequence: TGTGCCAGCGCTAACCCAGCGGGAGAGTCGTACGAGCAGTACTTC. This translates into CASANPAGESYEQYF.